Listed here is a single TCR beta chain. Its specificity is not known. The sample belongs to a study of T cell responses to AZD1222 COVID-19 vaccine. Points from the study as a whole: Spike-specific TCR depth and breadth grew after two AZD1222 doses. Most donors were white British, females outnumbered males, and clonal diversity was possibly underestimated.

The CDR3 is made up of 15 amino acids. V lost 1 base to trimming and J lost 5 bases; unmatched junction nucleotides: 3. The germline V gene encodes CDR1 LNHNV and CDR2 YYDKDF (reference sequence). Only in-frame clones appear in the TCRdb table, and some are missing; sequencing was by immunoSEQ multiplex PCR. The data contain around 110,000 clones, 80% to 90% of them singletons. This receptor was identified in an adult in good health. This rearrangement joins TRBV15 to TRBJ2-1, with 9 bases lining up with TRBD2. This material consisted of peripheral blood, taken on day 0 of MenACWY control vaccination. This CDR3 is CATSRGSGGNNEQFF. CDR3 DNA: TGTGCCACCAGCAGAGGTAGCGGGGGAAACAATGAGCAGTTCTTC.